These 2 T cell receptor beta chains were sequenced from one sample in a study of T cell repertoires in cytomegalovirus infection. From the reads, TCRdb called clonotypes with MiXCR, one entry per CDR3 protein. The data contain approximately 73,000 distinct CDR3 sequences, 35% to 45% of them singletons. Antigen specificity for these receptors is unknown. The specimen was CD8+ T cells from cultured PBMCs, collected from culture after CMV antigen stimulation. The receptor source for this set is a human donor in good health (CMV status not recorded). Some clones in this sample may be carry-over from other donors' samples.

This clonotype has ten or more counts. The chain carries TRBV4-1 and TRBJ2-1, with 8 bases aligning to TRBD2. Germline V gives CDR1 MGHRA, CDR2 YSYEKL. The V and J ends lost 4 bases and 4 bases, in that order; junction bases with no gene match: 3. The CDR3 is 14 amino acids. The CDR3 DNA reads as TGCGCCAGCAGCCGGGGACTAGATTACAATGAGCAGTTCTTC. Protein sequence: CASSRGLDYNEQFF.

This clonotype has only a few counts. V gene TRBV7-2 combines with J gene TRBJ1-1, with 11 bases matching TRBD1. The CDR3 totals 16 residues. Germline V gene data show CDR1 as SGHTA and CDR2 as FQGNSA. The trim removed 4 bases at V and 0 bases at J, leaving 4 bases unmatched. Written as DNA, the CDR3 is TGTGCCAGCAGCTCAGGGGACAGGGGGATGAACACTGAAGCTTTCTTT. It specifies CASSSGDRGMNTEAFF.